This T cell receptor beta chain was identified in a study of CD8 T cells in Susac syndrome. Broader study findings: An acknowledgment was made by the study that its TCR sequencing and HLA analysis involved relatively few individuals.

RNA amounts of roughly 0.45 to 1 ug underwent reverse transcription with random hexamers. Amplification of TCR beta CDR3 spanned 54 Vbeta and 13 Jbeta via immunoSEQ multiplex PCR. TCRdb used MiXCR to reprocess the immunoSEQ multiplex PCR reads, holding one entry per CDR3 protein. The sample records a few hundred thousand distinct CDR3 sequences, around 83% being singletons. The CDR3 extends over 17 amino acids. Germline CDR1 is MDHEN and CDR2 is SYDVKM. V lost 2 bases and J lost 0; bases outside the gene matches: 9. In contrast to the negatively isolated CD8+ and CD4+ T cells, TEMRA cells were FACS-enriched. Regarding this clonotype: Its cognate antigen is unknown.

This clonotype originated in a human donor with multiple sclerosis. Material for sequencing was CD8+ T cells from PBMCs. The rearrangement uses TRBV28 and TRBJ2-7; 8 bases map to TRBD1. In DNA, the CDR3 is TGTGCCAGCAGTTTACCCACAGGGGGGCCCTCCTCCTACGAGCAGTACTTC. It encodes CASSLPTGGPSSYEQYF.